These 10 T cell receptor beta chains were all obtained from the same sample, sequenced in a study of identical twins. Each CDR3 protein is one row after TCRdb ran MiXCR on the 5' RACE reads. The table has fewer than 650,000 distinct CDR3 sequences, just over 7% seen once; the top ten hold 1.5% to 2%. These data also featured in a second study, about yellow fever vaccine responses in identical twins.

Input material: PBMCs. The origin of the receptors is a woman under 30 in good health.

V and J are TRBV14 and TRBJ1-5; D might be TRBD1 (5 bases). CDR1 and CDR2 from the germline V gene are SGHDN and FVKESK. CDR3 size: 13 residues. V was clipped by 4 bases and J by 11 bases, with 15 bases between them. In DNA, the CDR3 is TGTGCCAGCAGCCCGGGGCCCACTGGCGCCCAGCATTTT. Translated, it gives CASSPGPTGAQHF.

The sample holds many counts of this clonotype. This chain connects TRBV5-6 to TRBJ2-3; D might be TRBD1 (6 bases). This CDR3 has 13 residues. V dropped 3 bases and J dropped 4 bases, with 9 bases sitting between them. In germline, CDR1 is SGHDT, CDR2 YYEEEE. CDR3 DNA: TGTGCCAGCAGCTCGGACAGACCAGATACGCAGTATTTT. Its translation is CASSSDRPDTQYF.

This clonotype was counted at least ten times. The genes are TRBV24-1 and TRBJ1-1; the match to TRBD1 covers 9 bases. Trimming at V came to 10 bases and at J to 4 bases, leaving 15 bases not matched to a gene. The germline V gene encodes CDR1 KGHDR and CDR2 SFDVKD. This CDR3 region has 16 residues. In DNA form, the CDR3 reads TGTGCCACGCGCCGGGACAGGGCCGATTTGGGCACTGAAGCTTTCTTT. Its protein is CATRRDRADLGTEAFF.

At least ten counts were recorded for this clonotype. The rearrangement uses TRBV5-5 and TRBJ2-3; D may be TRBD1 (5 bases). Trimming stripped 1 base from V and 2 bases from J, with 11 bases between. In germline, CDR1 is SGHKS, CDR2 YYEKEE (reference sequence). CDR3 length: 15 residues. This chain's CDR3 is CASSLSSRVTDTQYF. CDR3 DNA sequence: TGTGCCAGCAGCTTGTCTTCCAGGGTCACAGATACGCAGTATTTT.

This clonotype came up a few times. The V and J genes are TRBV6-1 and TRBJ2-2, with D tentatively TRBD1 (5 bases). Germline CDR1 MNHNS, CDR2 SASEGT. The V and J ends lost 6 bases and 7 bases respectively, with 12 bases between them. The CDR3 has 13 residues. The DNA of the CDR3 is TGTGCCAGCAGCCGTATCAGGGACGGGGAGCTGTTTTTT. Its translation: CASSRIRDGELFF.

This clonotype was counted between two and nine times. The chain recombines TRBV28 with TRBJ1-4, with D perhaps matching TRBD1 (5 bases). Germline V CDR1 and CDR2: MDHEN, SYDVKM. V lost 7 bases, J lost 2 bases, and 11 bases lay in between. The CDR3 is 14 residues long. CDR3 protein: CASTSGVTNEKLFF. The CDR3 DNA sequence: TGTGCCAGCACCTCGGGGGTTACTAATGAAAAACTGTTTTTT. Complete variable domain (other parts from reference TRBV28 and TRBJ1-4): DVKVTQSSRYLVKRTGEKVFLECVQDMDHENMFWYRQDPGLGLRLIYFSYDVKMKEKGDIPEGYSVSREKKERFSLILESASTNQTSMYLCASTSGVTNEKLFFGSGTQLSVL.

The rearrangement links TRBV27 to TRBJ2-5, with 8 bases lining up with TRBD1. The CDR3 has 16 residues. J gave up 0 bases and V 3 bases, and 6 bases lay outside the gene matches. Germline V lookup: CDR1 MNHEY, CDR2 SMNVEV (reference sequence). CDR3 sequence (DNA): TGTGCCAGCAGTTTCAGGGGGCAACCGAACCAAGAGACCCAGTACTTC. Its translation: CASSFRGQPNQETQYF.

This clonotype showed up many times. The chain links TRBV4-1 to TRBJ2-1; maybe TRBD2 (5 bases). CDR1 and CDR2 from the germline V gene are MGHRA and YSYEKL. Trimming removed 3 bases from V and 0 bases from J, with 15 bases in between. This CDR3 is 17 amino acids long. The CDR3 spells CASSQVGLLLSYNEQFF. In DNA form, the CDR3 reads TGCGCCAGCAGCCAGGTTGGACTCCTTCTCTCCTACAATGAGCAGTTCTTC.

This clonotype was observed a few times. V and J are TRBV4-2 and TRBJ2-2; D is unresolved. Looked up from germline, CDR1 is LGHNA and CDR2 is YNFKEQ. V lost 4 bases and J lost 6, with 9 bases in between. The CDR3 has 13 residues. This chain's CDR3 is CASSPRRSGELFF. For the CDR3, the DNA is TGTGCCAGCAGCCCCAGGCGCTCCGGGGAGCTGTTTTTT.

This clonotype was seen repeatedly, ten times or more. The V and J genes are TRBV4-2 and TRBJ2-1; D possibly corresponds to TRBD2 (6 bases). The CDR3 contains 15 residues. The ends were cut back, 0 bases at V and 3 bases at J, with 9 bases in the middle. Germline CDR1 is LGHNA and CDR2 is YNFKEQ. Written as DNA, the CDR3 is TGTGCCAGCAGCCAAGACCTGACTAGCTACAATGAGCAGTTCTTC. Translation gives CASSQDLTSYNEQFF.